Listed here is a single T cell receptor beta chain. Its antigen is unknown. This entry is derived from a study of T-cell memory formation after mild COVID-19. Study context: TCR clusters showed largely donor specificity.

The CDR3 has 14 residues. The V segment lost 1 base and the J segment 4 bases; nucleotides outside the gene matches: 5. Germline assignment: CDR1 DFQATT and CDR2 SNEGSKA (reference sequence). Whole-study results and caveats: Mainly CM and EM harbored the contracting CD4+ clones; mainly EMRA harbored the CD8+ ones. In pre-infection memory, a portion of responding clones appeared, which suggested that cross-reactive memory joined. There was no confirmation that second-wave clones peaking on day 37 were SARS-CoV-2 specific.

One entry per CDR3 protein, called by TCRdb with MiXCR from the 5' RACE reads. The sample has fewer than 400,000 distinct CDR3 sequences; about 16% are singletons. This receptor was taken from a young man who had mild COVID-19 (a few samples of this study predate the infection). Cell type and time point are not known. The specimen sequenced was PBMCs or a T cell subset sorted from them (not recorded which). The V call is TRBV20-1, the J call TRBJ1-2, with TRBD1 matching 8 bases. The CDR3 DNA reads TGCAGTGCTAGAGTGGACAGGGAAGCCTATGGCTACACCTTC. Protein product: CSARVDREAYGYTF.